The TCR beta chain under discussion was sequenced for a study of cytomegalovirus exposure and HLA in healthy donors. This clone was counted a few times. What it binds is unknown. Study-wide points: Donor immune exposure was known only as CMV serostatus.

The CDR3 consists of 17 residues. CDR1 SGHDN and CDR2 FVKESK come from the germline V gene. Trimming took 2 bases from V and 5 from J; bases not matched to a gene: 14. It was with 60 Vbeta and 13 Jbeta primers that the PCR ran. Repertoires were generated with immunoSEQ multiplex PCR, while TCRdb's copy carries only in-frame clones and drops some. Of about 140,000 clones in the sample, roughly 65% were seen once. The receptor was isolated from a woman in her 30s in good health and CMV-seronegative. Sequencing input: PBMCs. The chain is built from TRBV14 and TRBJ2-5; the match to TRBD2 covers 7 bases. The CDR3 spells CASSQPYSLAAQETQYF. The DNA for the CDR3 is TGTGCCAGCAGCCAACCCTACAGTCTAGCGGCCCAGGAGACCCAGTACTTC.